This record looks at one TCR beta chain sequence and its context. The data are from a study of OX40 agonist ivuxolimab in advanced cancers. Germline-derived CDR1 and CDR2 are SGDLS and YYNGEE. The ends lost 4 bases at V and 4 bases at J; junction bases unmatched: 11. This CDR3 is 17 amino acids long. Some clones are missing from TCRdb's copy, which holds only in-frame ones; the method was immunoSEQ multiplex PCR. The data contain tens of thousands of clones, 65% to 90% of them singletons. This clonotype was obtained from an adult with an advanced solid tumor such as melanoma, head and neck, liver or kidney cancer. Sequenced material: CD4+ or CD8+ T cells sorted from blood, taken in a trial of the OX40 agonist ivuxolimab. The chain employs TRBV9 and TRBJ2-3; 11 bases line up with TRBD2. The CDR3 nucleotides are TGTGCCAGCAGCTCTGAGGTTAGCGGGGGGGCCCCAGATACGCAGTATTTT. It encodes CASSSEVSGGAPDTQYF. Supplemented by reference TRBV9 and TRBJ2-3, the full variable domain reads DSGVTQTPKHLITATGQRVTLRCSPRSGDLSVYWYQQSLDQGLQFLIQYYNGEERAKGNILERFSAQQFPDLHSELNLSSLELGDSALYFCASSSEVSGGAPDTQYFGPGTRLTVL.